This T cell receptor (beta chain) was recovered during a study of blood T cell repertoires in COVID-19. Study information: From T cells, B-cell-depleted T cells, or PBMCs came the material, which was cDNA or gDNA.

From germline, CDR1 is SGDLS and CDR2 YYNGEE. The CDR3 has 14 amino acids. The trim removed 0 bases at V and 6 bases at J, leaving 5 bases unmatched. As originally analysed: How many nucleated cells were present was estimated from reference gene primer amplification. Clones were read by immunoSEQ multiplex PCR, and TCRdb kept only the in-frame ones, dropping some. The D gene and trimming were derived from the DNA, and the V and J assignments and clone size from that table. The profile shows around 260,000 clones, more than 70% of them singletons. Sequencing was done on a sample of peripheral blood. This sequence originates from a woman aged 50 to 65 with acute or convalescent COVID-19. V is TRBV9 and J is TRBJ2-7, with 8 bases identical to TRBD2. The CDR3 loop reads CASSVVSGSPEQYF. The CDR3 bases are TGTGCCAGCAGCGTAGTAAGCGGGAGCCCCGAGCAGTACTTC.